This TCR beta chain was profiled in a study of control samples from healthy donors and cancer patients. Looked up from germline, CDR1 is SGHNT and CDR2 is YYREEE (reference sequence). This CDR3 contains 17 residues. The data were produced by immunoSEQ multiplex PCR, yet TCRdb's version contains in-frame clones alone and is incomplete. The repertoire holds 120,000 or so clones, with roughly 94% as singletons. As regards this clone: One end of the junction does not line up with germline, which may come from a read error.

Sequenced: blood. This receptor was identified in a man aged 25 to 45 in good health. The chain uses TRBV5-4 and TRBJ2-3; 11 positions match TRBD2. In DNA form, the CDR3 reads TGTGCCAGCAGGTTGGATCGTGGACTAGCGGGCGTGGATACGCAGTATTTT. Its protein product is CASRLDRGLAGVDTQYF.